The entry below gives a single T cell receptor beta chain sequence along with its context. Assay: immunoSEQ multiplex PCR; the TCRdb copy retains only in-frame clones and omits some. Seen here are around 65,000 clones, about 90% observed once, and the top ten hold 4.6%. This entry belongs to a study of technical replicates of blood from several donors. CDR1 and CDR2 from the germline V gene are KGHSH and LQKENI. This CDR3 spans 16 amino acids. V lost 1 base and J 1 base, leaving 13 bases between the germline ends. The chain links TRBV18 to TRBJ1-1; perhaps TRBD1 as D (6 bases). Sequenced: PBMCs. This receptor was identified in a human donor in good health. Some clones in this sample may be carry-over from other donors' samples. The CDR3 here is CASSPQQGRENTEAFF. The CDR3 coding sequence is TGTGCCAGCTCACCACAACAGGGTAGGGAGAACACTGAAGCTTTCTTT.